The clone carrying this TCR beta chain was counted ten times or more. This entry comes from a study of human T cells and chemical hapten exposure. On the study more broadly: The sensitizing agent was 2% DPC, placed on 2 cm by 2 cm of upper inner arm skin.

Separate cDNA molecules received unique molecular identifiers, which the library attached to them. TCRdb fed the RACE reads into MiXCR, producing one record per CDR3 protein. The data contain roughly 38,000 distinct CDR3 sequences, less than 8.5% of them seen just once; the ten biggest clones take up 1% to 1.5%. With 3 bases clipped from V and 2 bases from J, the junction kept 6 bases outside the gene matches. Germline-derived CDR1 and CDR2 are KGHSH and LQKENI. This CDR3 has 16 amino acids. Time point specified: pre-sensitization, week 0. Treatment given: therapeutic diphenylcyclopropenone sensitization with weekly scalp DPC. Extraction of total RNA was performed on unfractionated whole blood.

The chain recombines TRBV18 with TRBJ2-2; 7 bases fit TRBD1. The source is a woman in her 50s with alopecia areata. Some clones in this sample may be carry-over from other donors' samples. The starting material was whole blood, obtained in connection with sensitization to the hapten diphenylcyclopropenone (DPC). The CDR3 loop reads CASSPPGTVNTGELFF. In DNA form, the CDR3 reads TGTGCCAGCTCACCTCCCGGGACAGTCAACACCGGGGAGCTGTTTTTT.